Below are 10 T cell receptor beta chains sequenced from a single sample in a study of cytomegalovirus exposure and HLA in healthy donors (dated by TCRdb to the late 2010s). Library preparation used the immunoSEQ multiplex PCR assay. This immuneACCESS table, as held by TCRdb, lists in-frame sequences with V and J called but not all clones. Of the missing ones, under half trace to an unresolved V gene in checked studies; the others have no known cause. A total of some 340,000 clones appear in this sample, 75% to 90% of them only once. The ten most abundant clones make up 1.2% of the sample. Sequencing input: PBMCs. These receptors were taken from a woman in her 30s in good health and CMV-seropositive.

V and J are TRBV7-2 and TRBJ1-5, with TRBD1 as a possible D gene (5 bases). Germline CDR1 SGHTA, CDR2 FQGNSA. Trimming removed 2 bases from V and 3 bases from J, with 11 bases in between. This CDR3 contains 15 residues. The CDR3 nucleotides read TGTGCCAGCAGCTTATCAGGGATCTCCAATCAGCCCCAGCATTTT. It encodes CASSLSGISNQPQHF.

The J gene is TRBJ2-2, the V gene TRBV11-2; 12 bases are shared with TRBD2. The junction had 13 bases not matched to a gene; V was cut back by 2 bases and J by 6 bases. Germline CDR1 is SGHAT and CDR2 is FQNNGV. The CDR3 loop spans 19 amino acids. Written as DNA, the CDR3 is TGTGCCAGCAGCTTACGATCACTAGCGGGAGGTCCCCGCCCCGGGGAGCTGTTTTTT. Translation: CASSLRSLAGGPRPGELFF.

V and J are TRBV5-6 and TRBJ2-3; no clear D gene. Trimming took off 1 base at V and 5 bases at J, with 14 bases between the two ends. The CDR3 runs to 15 residues. Germline V gene sequence: CDR1 SGHDT, CDR2 YYEEEE. CDR3 region: CASSLRTMVIDTQYF. DNA of the CDR3: TGTGCCAGCAGCTTGCGAACTATGGTGATAGATACGCAGTATTTT.

CDR3 sequence: CAISAPSGSSYEQYF. In DNA form, the CDR3 reads TGTGCCATCAGTGCACCCAGCGGGAGCTCCTACGAGCAGTACTTC. The chain joins TRBV10-3 to TRBJ2-7, with 8 bases that match TRBD2. The CDR3 consists of 15 residues. J lost 0 bases, V lost 4 bases, and 5 bases had no gene match. Looked up from germline, CDR1 is ENHRY and CDR2 is SYGVKD.

The chain employs TRBV30 and TRBJ1-3, with 7 nucleotides matching TRBD1. The germline V gene has CDR1 GTSNPN and CDR2 SVGIG (reference sequence). V lost 0 bases, J lost 2 bases, and 7 bases stayed unmatched. The CDR3 is made up of 16 amino acids. CDR3: CAWSVRRGGTGNTIYF. The CDR3 coding sequence is TGTGCCTGGAGTGTACGGAGAGGGGGCACTGGAAACACCATATATTTT. The whole variable domain, remainder taken from reference TRBV30 and TRBJ1-3, is SQTIHQWPATLVQPVGSPLSLECTVEGTSNPNLYWYRQAAGRGLQLLFYSVGIGQISSEVPQNLSASRPQDRQFILSSKKLLLSDSGFYLCAWSVRRGGTGNTIYFGEGSWLTVV.

V gene TRBV7-8 combines with J gene TRBJ2-3; D is unresolved. The CDR3 is 12 residues long. The V end was cut by 2 bases, the J end by 8 bases, with 8 bases between. The germline gives CDR1 SGHVS, CDR2 FQNEAQ. The CDR3 DNA reads TGTGCCAGCAGCTTATTAAGGAGTACGCAGTATTTT. Translation gives CASSLLRSTQYF.

The gene calls are TRBV7-3 and TRBJ2-1; D uncertain. Germline V gene sequence: CDR1 SGHTA, CDR2 FQGTGA. This CDR3 is 13 amino acids long. V gave up 5 bases and J gave up 4 bases, with 9 bases separating them. This chain's CDR3 is CASSLDSYNEQFF. In DNA form, the CDR3 reads TGTGCCAGCAGCCTCGACTCTTACAATGAGCAGTTCTTC.

V and J are TRBV7-7 and TRBJ2-7, with D tentatively TRBD1 (6 bases). The CDR3 is made up of 15 amino acids. Germline CDR1 is SSHAT and CDR2 is FNYEAQ (reference sequence). V lost 5 bases to trimming and J lost 2 bases, with 16 bases between them. This CDR3 reads CASSPSVNRAYEQYF. The CDR3 region has the DNA TGTGCCAGCAGCCCATCCGTGAACAGGGCCTACGAGCAGTACTTC.

This chain connects TRBV15 to TRBJ2-2, with D tentatively TRBD1 (5 bases). Trimming left V 3 bases short and J 2 bases short, with 10 bases between. The CDR3 spans 15 residues. CDR1 and CDR2 (germline): LNHNV, YYDKDF (reference sequence). The CDR3 protein is CATSRDNINTGELFF. CDR3 sequence (DNA): TGTGCCACCAGCAGGGACAATATCAACACCGGGGAGCTGTTTTTT.

The CDR3 region is CASSPGRGLVTDTQYF. The CDR3 DNA follows: TGCGCCAGCAGCCCGGGCCGGGGACTCGTCACAGATACGCAGTATTTT. This chain connects TRBV5-1 to TRBJ2-3, with D possibly being TRBD2 (6 bases). CDR1 and CDR2 from the germline V gene are SGHRS and YFSETQ. Trimming removed 4 bases at V and 2 bases at J, with 17 bases between. CDR3 length: 16 amino acids.